This T cell receptor beta chain was sequenced for a study of blood T cell repertoires in COVID-19. Study details: Italy, Spain and the United States were the sources of the convalescent and acute COVID-19 samples. T cells, B-cell-depleted T cells, or PBMCs supplied cDNA or gDNA.

During active infection, Seattle patients enrolled and were then monitored through disease. Profiling relied on immunoSEQ multiplex PCR, and the TCRdb table lists in-frame clones only, not all of them. Of under 200,000 clones in the sample, approximately 91% were seen once. The CDR3 length is 15 residues. Trimming pared 5 bases from V and 1 base from J, leaving 12 bases between. Germline assignment: CDR1 PRHDT and CDR2 FYEKMQ (reference sequence). J is TRBJ1-5 and V is TRBV13; D is ambiguous. The receptor was isolated from a man between 18 and 35 years old with COVID-19, enrolled during active disease. Sequencing input: peripheral blood. The CDR3 DNA sequence: TGTGCCAGCAGCCGAGGTGCGGGCAGCAATCAGCCCCAGCATTTT. Translating it yields CASSRGAGSNQPQHF.